The 20 T cell receptor beta chains given below trace back to one sample, sequenced in a study of human T cells and chemical hapten exposure. TCRdb called the RACE reads again in MiXCR, with one record for every CDR3 protein. Here the sample spans under 200,000 distinct CDR3 sequences, nearly 30% being singletons. Time point defined: pre-sensitization, week 0. Stated treatment: therapeutic diphenylcyclopropenone sensitization with weekly scalp DPC. The sequences come from whole blood, collected in connection with sensitization to the hapten diphenylcyclopropenone (DPC). These receptors all come from a woman aged 25-40 years with alopecia areata. Some clones in this sample may be carry-over from other donors' samples.

This clonotype was seen more than once but under ten times. DNA for the CDR3: TGTGCCAGCAGCTTCGGACAGGGGGACAGGACCCAGCATTTT. Translating gives CASSFGQGDRTQHF. V and J are TRBV7-2 and TRBJ1-5, with 10 bases matching TRBD1. The CDR3 consists of 14 residues. Germline V CDR1 and CDR2: SGHTA, FQGNSA. V lost 3 bases and J lost 11; bases outside the gene matches: 7.

The genes are TRBV20-1 and TRBJ1-6; D unclear. Germline values: CDR1 DFQATT, CDR2 SNEGSKA (reference sequence). The length of the CDR3 is 15 residues. V was shortened by 0 bases and J by 6 bases, with 12 bases between the two germline ends. The CDR3 bases are TGCAGTGCTAGAGATCTGCGAAAGGGTAATTCACCCCTCCACTTT. It codes for CSARDLRKGNSPLHF.

This clonotype was seen a few times. The V call is TRBV20-1, the J call TRBJ2-5; tentative D call: TRBD1 (5 bases). Germline V gene sequence: CDR1 DFQATT, CDR2 SNEGSKA (reference sequence). The CDR3 runs to 14 residues. The germline V and J ends were trimmed by 0 bases and 5 bases, with 13 bases remaining between them. This CDR3 reads CSARESSSGETQYF. CDR3 sequence (DNA): TGCAGTGCTAGAGAGTCCAGTTCAGGGGAGACCCAGTACTTC.

In its sample, this clonotype was seen once. CDR3 DNA sequence: TGTGCCAGCAGTGAGGGCAGGGGGTATGGCTACACCTTC. Amino acid sequence: CASSEGRGYGYTF. This chain links TRBV6-1 with TRBJ1-2; 7 nucleotides line up with TRBD1. The CDR3 consists of 13 residues. CDR1 and CDR2 (germline): MNHNS, SASEGT. V trimming: 3 bases; J trimming: 5 bases; junction bases outside the gene matches: 3.

In this sample, this clonotype turned up a few times. The chain couples TRBV28 to TRBJ1-5, with TRBD1 matching 8 bases. From germline, CDR1 is MDHEN and CDR2 SYDVKM. This CDR3 is 13 amino acids long. V gave up 6 bases and J gave up 5 bases; unmatched junction bases: 3. The CDR3 sequence: CASRKQGDQPQHF. For the CDR3, the DNA is TGTGCCAGCAGAAAACAGGGGGATCAGCCCCAGCATTTT.

The genes are TRBV7-9 and TRBJ1-2; 7 bases agree with TRBD1. Trimming at V came to 2 bases and at J to 4 bases, leaving 7 bases not matched to a gene. This CDR3 has 15 residues. Germline CDR1 SEHNR, CDR2 FQNEAQ (reference sequence). DNA for the CDR3: TGTGCCAGCAGCTTAACAGGGGCGGTTGGCTATGGCTACACCTTC. Its translation is CASSLTGAVGYGYTF. Using reference TRBV7-9 and TRBJ1-2 for the parts outside the CDR3, the full variable domain is DTGVSQNPRHKITKRGQNVTFRCDPISEHNRLYWYRQTLGQGPEFLTYFQNEAQLEKSRLLSDRFSAERPKGSFSTLEIQRTEQGDSAMYLCASSLTGAVGYGYTFGSGTRLTVV.

This chain connects TRBV28 to TRBJ2-2; no reliable D call. The CDR3 has 13 amino acids. V lost 1 base to trimming and J lost 6 bases, with 6 bases between them. Germline CDR1 and CDR2: MDHEN and SYDVKM. In DNA, the CDR3 is TGTGCCAGCAGTTTATTTGGGGCCGGGGAGCTGTTTTTT. It yields the protein CASSLFGAGELFF.

This clonotype showed up just a few times. The V call is TRBV29-1, the J call TRBJ2-1, with no clear D. V lost 6 bases, J lost 5 bases, and 17 bases lay in between. CDR1 SQVTM and CDR2 ANQGSEA come from the germline V gene. There are 14 residues in the CDR3. The CDR3 nucleotides are TGCAGCGTGTCCAGCGCTACTCGGAACAATGAGCAGTTCTTC. This sequence encodes CSVSSATRNNEQFF.

There are a few counts of this clonotype. This chain links TRBV28 with TRBJ2-1, with TRBD1 matching 10 bases. CDR1 is MDHEN, CDR2 SYDVKM, per germline. V was pared by 7 bases and J by 6 bases, with 6 bases of the junction left unmatched. The CDR3 has 14 amino acids. The CDR3 coding sequence is TGTGCCAGCAATGTCCGGGACAGGGGCAATGAGCAGTTCTTC. Protein product: CASNVRDRGNEQFF. Together with reference TRBV28 and TRBJ2-1, the CDR3 gives the full variable domain: DVKVTQSSRYLVKRTGEKVFLECVQDMDHENMFWYRQDPGLGLRLIYFSYDVKMKEKGDIPEGYSVSREKKERFSLILESASTNQTSMYLCASNVRDRGNEQFFGPGTRLTVL.

The V and J genes are TRBV30 and TRBJ2-7; 7 bases line up with TRBD1. V was pared by 4 bases and J by 6 bases, with 9 bases of the junction left unmatched. This CDR3 contains 13 residues. CDR1 and CDR2 (germline): GTSNPN, SVGIG (reference sequence). Written as DNA, the CDR3 is TGTGCCTGGATGAGACAGGGATCGCGCGAGCAGTACTTC. This sequence encodes CAWMRQGSREQYF.

This clonotype turned up a few times. The V gene is TRBV27, the J gene TRBJ2-5; D is uncertain. Looked up from germline, CDR1 is MNHEY and CDR2 is SMNVEV (reference sequence). The V end lost 3 bases, the J end lost 1 base, and 12 bases lay between the germline ends. The CDR3 covers 15 residues. The CDR3 is CASSFLNRFQETQYF. CDR3 DNA sequence: TGTGCCAGCAGTTTCTTAAACCGCTTCCAAGAGACCCAGTACTTC.

This clonotype was picked up one time. The V call is TRBV19, the J call TRBJ2-3, with D tentatively TRBD1 (6 bases). V was cut by 6 bases and J by 7 bases, with 20 bases left in between. There are 15 residues in the CDR3. CDR1 is LNHDA and CDR2 is SQIVND in the germline V gene (reference sequence). The CDR3 here is CASSQGRDRSHTQYF. For the CDR3, the DNA is TGTGCCAGTAGCCAAGGACGAGACAGGTCCCATACGCAGTATTTT.

This clonotype was recorded only once. The chain employs TRBV4-1 and TRBJ2-5, with 8 nucleotides matching TRBD2. J gave up 0 bases and V 4 bases, and 7 bases lay outside the gene matches. The CDR3 spans 16 residues. CDR1 and CDR2 from the germline V gene are MGHRA and YSYEKL. CDR3 residues: CASSRNSGMNQETQYF. CDR3 in DNA: TGCGCCAGCAGCCGGAATAGCGGGATGAACCAAGAGACCCAGTACTTC.

In its sample, this clonotype was seen a few times. The V call is TRBV10-3, the J call TRBJ1-2; 9 bases match TRBD1. J was trimmed by 6 bases and V by 6 bases; bases with no gene match: 5. CDR1 ENHRY and CDR2 SYGVKD come from the germline V gene. This CDR3 region has 13 residues. The CDR3 nucleotides are TGTGCCATCAGCCAGACAGGGGGGGATGGCTACACCTTC. As protein: CAISQTGGDGYTF.

This clonotype was found many times. The rearrangement joins TRBV28 to TRBJ2-2; 7 nucleotides align to TRBD1. In germline, CDR1 is MDHEN, CDR2 SYDVKM. Losses at the gene ends were 4 bases for V and 6 bases for J; bases not matched to a gene: 5. The CDR3 length is 14 residues. CDR3 nucleotide sequence: TGTGCCAGCAGTTGGGCAGGGGGTTCCGGGGAGCTGTTTTTT. This codes for CASSWAGGSGELFF.

V and J are TRBV30 and TRBJ2-7; maybe TRBD2 (5 bases). The CDR3 contains 12 residues. V was trimmed by 3 bases and J by 4 bases, leaving 10 bases between them. Germline loops: CDR1 GTSNPN, CDR2 SVGIG (reference sequence). For the CDR3, the DNA is TGTGCCTGGAGCCTAGCCGCGTACGAGCAGTACTTC. As protein: CAWSLAAYEQYF.

A few counts support this clonotype. This chain connects TRBV4-3 to TRBJ1-6, with D perhaps matching TRBD1 (6 bases). CDR1 and CDR2 from the germline V gene are LGHNA and YSLEER. This CDR3 contains 15 residues. The V gene lost 0 bases and the J gene lost 9 bases, with 12 bases spanning the gap. This chain's CDR3 is CASSQEPVRGSPLHF. CDR3 DNA sequence: TGCGCCAGCAGCCAAGAGCCAGTCAGGGGTTCACCCCTCCACTTT.

This chain joins TRBV20-1 and TRBJ2-3; TRBD1 aligns across 7 bases. This CDR3 is built from 14 residues. Germline-derived CDR1 and CDR2 are DFQATT and SNEGSKA (reference sequence). After removal of 6 bases from V and 1 base from J, the junction contained 7 bases not matched to a gene. The CDR3 loop reads CSALRDRGTDTQYF. CDR3 sequence (DNA): TGCAGTGCCCTCCGAGACAGGGGCACAGATACGCAGTATTTT.

This chain connects TRBV18 to TRBJ2-1; D is undetermined. Trimming pared 8 bases from V and 4 bases from J, leaving 15 bases between. Germline V gives CDR1 KGHSH, CDR2 LQKENI. The CDR3 is made up of 14 amino acids. In DNA, the CDR3 is TGTGCCAGCCGTTCCACGTCCTCTTACAATGAGCAGTTCTTC. Protein product: CASRSTSSYNEQFF.

The chain joins TRBV28 to TRBJ1-2; 8 bases map to TRBD1. The trim removed 6 bases at V and 7 bases at J, leaving 7 bases unmatched. From germline, CDR1 is MDHEN and CDR2 SYDVKM. The length of the CDR3 is 13 residues. CDR3 residues: CASRGQALGGYTF. The CDR3, as DNA: TGTGCCAGCAGGGGACAGGCCTTGGGTGGCTACACCTTC.